This T cell receptor beta chain derives from a study of blood T cell repertoires in COVID-19 (dated by TCRdb to the early 2020s). Concerning the study at large: Collaborator samples came from the United States, Italy and Spain and covered acute and convalescent phases of COVID-19. The prospective study material was composed of cDNA or gDNA derived from T cells, B-cell-depleted T cells, or PBMCs. Subjects who had been exposed to COVID-19, were actively infected with it, or had recovered from it provided the deeply sampled blood TCRbeta repertoires that made up the dataset. The repertoires were released in a freely available public database intended as a resource for research on the immune response to SARS-CoV-2. The samples were drawn from the first 160 participants of the ongoing ImmuneRACE study and from over 950 subjects provided by 6 global collaborators. Nearly every sample came with metadata listing a de-identified subject ID, COVID-19 status, age in years and sex. Where available, HLA class I and class II types were taken from metadata supplied by the sample provider and were not determined by assay-based typing. Overall study results and their limits: How much clinical and demographic metadata was included differed by source and by participant, and the metadata was provided uncurated.

A note on this clone: Its antigen is currently not known. One base away there is no much larger clone; base qualities are not given.

According to the germline V gene, CDR1 reads SGHTS and CDR2 reads YDEGEE. V is shortened by 3 bases, J by 9 bases, and the region joining them spans 16 bases. Including the terminal cysteine and phenylalanine, the CDR3 comprises 15 residues. The sequence is cut down to CDR3 DNA, 45 bases in frame from base 1. The collaborating institutions used their own protocols to collect whole blood in K2EDTA tubes. For TCRbeta analysis, collaborators shipped samples in one of three forms: frozen whole blood, isolated PBMCs, or DNA extracted from either of those sample types. TCRbeta CDR3 regions were amplified from genomic DNA using the immunoSEQ Assay, a bias-controlled multiplex PCR. The study's processing was this. The number of nucleated cells in each sample was estimated from the amplification of reference gene primers within the assay. To quantify the absolute abundance of each unique TCRbeta CDR3 rearrangement, sequence reads were collapsed and filtered. For each sample, productive Simpson clonality was calculated by taking the square root of Simpson's diversity index across productive rearrangements. TCRdb mirrors the immuneACCESS table, restricted to in-frame sequences. Some clones are absent from its copies; in checked studies, under half trace to an unresolved V gene, and the reason for the others is unknown. V and J calls and clone size are copied from that table; D and trimming were computed from the DNA. Present in this sample are under 25,000 clones, 80% to 85% of which were seen just once. The ten largest make up 22% of the sample.

The sequence was collected from an elderly man with active or convalescent COVID-19. The chain couples TRBV5-8 to TRBJ1-6, with no confidently assigned D gene. Sample: peripheral blood. The sequenced DNA is TGTGCCAGCAGCTCCCGGGGTACGATAGGTTCACCCCTCCACTTT. Its coded protein is CASSSRGTIGSPLHF.